The 19 T cell receptor beta chains in this list originate from one sample, sequenced in a study of T-cell reconstitution after alpha-beta-depleted transplantation in children. Unique molecular identifiers were incorporated during preparation of the TCRbeta library. TCRdb ran MiXCR on the PCR reads and lists one entry per CDR3 protein. Seen here are approximately 650,000 distinct CDR3 sequences, approximately 14% observed once, and the top ten hold 0.79%. Material: PBMCs, obtained before TCRalphabeta/CD19-depleted stem cell transplant. The receptors derive from a girl aged 2 to 9 with congenital amegakaryocytic thrombocytopenia, due to receive a stem cell transplant.

The CDR3 sequence is CASSPTTNTGELFF. The CDR3 DNA follows: TGTGCCAGCTCACCCACCACGAACACCGGGGAGCTGTTTTTT. This chain links TRBV18 with TRBJ2-2; unclear D gene. The ends were cut back, 3 bases at V and 0 bases at J, with 5 bases in the middle. This CDR3 is built from 14 residues. Germline loops: CDR1 KGHSH, CDR2 LQKENI.

The genes are TRBV5-1 and TRBJ1-1; TRBD1 matches 9 bases. Per germline, CDR1 SGHRS and CDR2 YFSETQ. The CDR3 runs 16 residues. V shed 2 bases, J shed 7 bases, and the junction held 12 bases outside the gene matches. The CDR3 reads CASSFRTGAGSDEAFF. DNA for the CDR3: TGCGCCAGCAGCTTTAGGACAGGGGCGGGCTCTGATGAAGCTTTCTTT.

In its sample, this clonotype was seen many times. The CDR3 region is CASSLAGLASYEQYF. The CDR3 nucleotides read TGCGCCAGCAGCTTGGCCGGACTAGCCTCCTACGAGCAGTACTTC. The chain recombines TRBV5-1 with TRBJ2-7, with 8 bases lining up with TRBD2. The CDR3 totals 15 residues. Germline V gives CDR1 SGHRS, CDR2 YFSETQ. Unmatched junction bases numbered 2, after V lost 0 bases and J lost 0 bases.

This clonotype showed up many times. For the CDR3, the DNA is TGTGCCAGCAGGTTGTCAGTAATAGGTGAAAAACTGTTTTTT. Encoded protein: CASRLSVIGEKLFF. The chain is built from TRBV7-8 and TRBJ1-4; D gene unclear. V lost 6 bases and J 7 bases, leaving 15 bases between the germline ends. Germline V gives CDR1 SGHVS, CDR2 FQNEAQ. The CDR3 runs 14 residues.

The J gene is TRBJ2-1, the V gene TRBV27; 12 nucleotides agree with TRBD2. Germline CDR1 and CDR2: MNHEY and SMNVEV (reference sequence). The J segment lost 6 bases and the V segment lost 4 bases, leaving 4 bases of the junction unmatched. CDR3 size: 15 residues. CDR3 residues: CASSSLAGGVNEQFF. The DNA for the CDR3 is TGTGCCAGCAGTTCCCTAGCGGGAGGGGTCAATGAGCAGTTCTTC.

This clonotype was recorded at least ten times. The gene calls are TRBV7-2 and TRBJ2-7; 12 bases are a match to TRBD2. This CDR3 has 14 amino acids. The V segment lost 5 bases and the J segment 5 bases; nucleotides outside the gene matches: 4. The germline V gene encodes CDR1 SGHTA and CDR2 FQGNSA. The CDR3 sequence is CASSRLAGVDEQYF. The CDR3 DNA reads TGTGCCAGCAGCAGACTAGCGGGAGTTGACGAGCAGTACTTC.

This clonotype has ten or more counts. The CDR3 reads CASSLTGASGYTF. In nucleotides, the CDR3 is TGTGCCAGCAGCTTGACGGGCGCGTCGGGCTACACCTTC. The rearrangement joins TRBV5-6 to TRBJ1-2, with D unresolved. Per the germline V gene, CDR1 is SGHDT and CDR2 is YYEEEE. The V gene lost 1 base and the J gene lost 8 bases, with 12 bases spanning the gap. There are 13 residues in the CDR3.

The chain recombines TRBV5-5 with TRBJ2-5, with TRBD1 matching over 7 bases. After removal of 4 bases from V and 4 bases from J, the junction contained 7 bases not matched to a gene. The CDR3 runs to 14 residues. Germline-derived CDR1 and CDR2 are SGHKS and YYEKEE (reference sequence). This CDR3 reads CASSKPGQLETQYF. As DNA, the CDR3 is TGTGCCAGCAGCAAGCCGGGACAGCTAGAGACCCAGTACTTC. The complete variable domain, with remaining parts taken from reference TRBV5-5 and TRBJ2-5, reads DAGVTQSPTHLIKTRGQQVTLRCSPISGHKSVSWYQQVLGQGPQFIFQYYEKEERGRGNFPDRFSARQFPNYSSELNVNALLLGDSALYLCASSKPGQLETQYFGPGTRLLVL.

The chain uses TRBV7-9 and TRBJ2-1, with 7 nucleotides matching TRBD1. The germline gives CDR1 SEHNR, CDR2 FQNEAQ (reference sequence). The length of the CDR3 is 17 residues. V shed 2 bases and J 2 bases; nucleotides not matched to a gene: 9. Here the CDR3 reads CASSLLFGDRTYNEQFF. Here the CDR3 DNA reads TGTGCCAGCAGCTTATTATTCGGGGACAGAACCTACAATGAGCAGTTCTTC.

The chain is built from TRBV7-9 and TRBJ2-1, with 8 bases fitting TRBD2. This CDR3 spans 17 amino acids. Trimming cost V 2 bases and J 8 bases; bases outside gene matches: 14. Germline V lookup: CDR1 SEHNR, CDR2 FQNEAQ (reference sequence). The CDR3 coding sequence is TGTGCCAGCAGCTTACTTATCGTGTCTAGCGGGCTACATGAGCAGTTCTTC. The encoded protein is CASSLLIVSSGLHEQFF.

The chain has TRBV7-8 and TRBJ2-2, with 8 bases fitting TRBD1. The V and J ends lost 5 bases and 9 bases, in that order; junction bases with no gene match: 8. This CDR3 has 14 amino acids. Germline assignment: CDR1 SGHVS and CDR2 FQNEAQ. CDR3 in DNA: TGTGCCAGCAGCCCCTGGACAGGGATCCGGGAGCTGTTTTTT. It codes for CASSPWTGIRELFF.

The count of this clonotype is one. Its ends do not fully match the called genes, so a read error is possible. This chain uses TRBV7-3 with TRBJ1-2, with D perhaps matching TRBD1 (6 bases). This CDR3 region has 14 residues. CDR1 SGHTA and CDR2 FQGTGA come from the germline V gene. CDR3 amino acids: CTSSLGQGNYGYTF. CDR3 nucleotide sequence: TGTACCAGCAGCTTAGGCCAGGGGAATTATGGCTACACCTTC.

In its sample, this clonotype was seen many times. The CDR3 DNA follows: TGCAGTGCTAGAGAGGGGCGGGCGGACTATGGCTACACCTTC. Protein product: CSAREGRADYGYTF. The chain links TRBV20-1 to TRBJ1-2, with D maybe TRBD1 (5 bases). The CDR3 has 14 residues. The germline V gene encodes CDR1 DFQATT and CDR2 SNEGSKA (reference sequence). Trimming pared 0 bases from V and 3 bases from J, leaving 11 bases between.

This clonotype has ten or more counts. V and J are TRBV29-1 and TRBJ2-2; a possible D gene is TRBD2 (6 bases). With 5 bases removed from V and 3 bases from J, the gap between germline ends came to 13 bases. The germline V gene encodes CDR1 SQVTM and CDR2 ANQGSEA. This CDR3 has 14 residues. CDR3 DNA sequence: TGCAGCGTTTCGGGAGTGTCGGACACCGGGGAGCTGTTTTTT. It yields the protein CSVSGVSDTGELFF.

This clonotype was picked up many times. The chain combines TRBV20-1 with TRBJ1-5, with D possibly TRBD1 on 6 matching bases. Trimming pared 2 bases from V and 6 bases from J, leaving 17 bases between. The CDR3 extends over 15 amino acids. Per the germline V gene, CDR1 is DFQATT and CDR2 is SNEGSKA (reference sequence). The chain's CDR3 is CSARRDGEGGQPQHF. CDR3 DNA sequence: TGCAGTGCTAGAAGGGACGGGGAGGGGGGTCAGCCCCAGCATTTT.

This clonotype was found a few times. One end of the junction does not line up with germline, which may come from a read error. This rearrangement joins TRBV7-9 to TRBJ2-2; 9 positions match TRBD1. This CDR3 has 16 amino acids. Germline V gene sequence: CDR1 SEHNR, CDR2 FQNEAQ (reference sequence). In DNA, the CDR3 is TGTGCCAGCAGCTTATATGGACAGGGGAACGCCGGGGAGCTGTTTTTT. Residues: CASSLYGQGNAGELFF.

The chain joins TRBV7-9 to TRBJ1-1; D might be TRBD1 (5 bases). Between the trimmed V and J ends, which lost 3 bases and 8 bases, there was a span of 10 bases. Germline V gives CDR1 SEHNR, CDR2 FQNEAQ (reference sequence). This CDR3 has 12 amino acids. CDR3: CASSLDGAEAFF. The CDR3 DNA is TGTGCCAGCAGCTTGGATGGGGCCGAAGCTTTCTTT.

Points on this clonotype: A read error is possible here, since a much larger clone lies one base away. The chain employs TRBV4-1 and TRBJ2-1; the D is unclear. Per germline, CDR1 MGHRA and CDR2 YSYEKL. This CDR3 spans 12 amino acids. V was pared by 2 bases and J by 7 bases, with 6 bases between. Here the CDR3 reads CASSQLMNEQFF. In DNA form, the CDR3 reads TGCGCCAGCAGCCAACTAATGAATGAGCAGTTCTTC.

In this sample, this clonotype turned up a few times. The CDR3 sequence is CASTLGQGNVEQYF. CDR3 nucleotide sequence: TGTGCCAGCACCCTGGGACAGGGAAACGTCGAGCAGTACTTC. The chain combines TRBV12-3 or TRBV12-4 with TRBJ2-7, with 9 bases identical to TRBD1. Germline trimming cut 7 bases from V and 6 bases from J; bases unmatched to any gene: 10. This CDR3 comprises 14 residues.